Each of the 2 T cell receptor beta chains below was sequenced from the same sample in a study of T-cell memory formation after mild COVID-19. TCRdb reprocessed the 5' RACE reads via MiXCR and lists one record per CDR3 protein. The top ten clones hold around 20% of a sample with hundreds of thousands of distinct CDR3 sequences, approximately 16% of them seen once. What was sequenced was PBMCs or a T cell subset sorted from them (not recorded which). The receptors were gathered from a man younger than 35 who had mild COVID-19 (a few samples of this study predate the infection). Cell type and time point are not known.

The chain has TRBV29-1 and TRBJ2-3; weak D call: TRBD2 (5 bases). The V gene's germline CDR1 is SQVTM and CDR2 ANQGSEA. The CDR3 runs 13 residues. The ends were cut back, 4 bases at V and 6 bases at J, with 14 bases in the middle. The CDR3 region is CSVAPAARDTQYF. The CDR3 DNA is TGCAGCGTTGCCCCAGCGGCTCGGGATACGCAGTATTTT.

This clonotype was detected only a few times. This sequence joins TRBV25-1 and TRBJ1-1; 8 bases agree with TRBD1. V shed 5 bases, J shed 6 bases, and the junction held 8 bases outside the gene matches. CDR3 size: 14 residues. Germline loops: CDR1 MGHDK, CDR2 SYGVNS. This CDR3 reads CASSPRVGQAEAFF. The CDR3 nucleotides read TGTGCCAGCAGTCCACGAGTGGGACAGGCTGAAGCTTTCTTT.